This T cell receptor beta chain derives from a study of CD8 T cells in ankylosing spondylitis. Study results and limitations: A TCR beta motif of under 10 highly homologous variants seemed to mark ankylosing spondylitis blood. From matched ankylosing spondylitis synovial fluid, disease-linked clones were reportedly recovered at significantly enriched levels. Disease-linked clones were CD8+ and relatively rare in peripheral blood.

This clonotype appeared many times. Its target is not known. Scientists made TCR beta libraries using quantitative 5'-RACE with molecular barcodes. TCRdb re-called the 5' RACE reads with MiXCR, one entry per CDR3 protein. The table shows about 340,000 distinct CDR3 sequences, with roughly 14% occurring only once. CDR3 length: 12 residues. Germline values: CDR1 SQVTM, CDR2 ANQGSEA. V was pared by 4 bases and J by 9 bases, with 15 bases between. Material: blood, either unsorted or a sorted T cell fraction (not recorded which). The receptor comes from a male donor with ankylosing spondylitis or in good health (not recorded which). V and J are TRBV29-1 and TRBJ1-2; D perhaps matches TRBD1 (6 bases). The CDR3 nucleotides read TGCAGCGTTGTACCCCCCGGGGGCCGCTACACCTTC. Its translation: CSVVPPGGRYTF.